This TCR beta chain was documented in a study of control samples from healthy donors and cancer patients. This clone was seen a single time. TCRdb's copy holds only in-frame clones and misses some; the assay was immunoSEQ multiplex PCR. The data contain more than 150,000 clones, approximately 95% of them seen just once; the ten biggest clones take up more than 1.1%. The CDR3 runs to 16 residues. Looked up from germline, CDR1 is MNHNS and CDR2 is SASEGT. V shed 4 bases and J 0 bases; nucleotides not matched to a gene: 6. The source is a man aged 18 to 29 in good health. The sequenced material came from blood. This chain joins TRBV6-1 and TRBJ1-5, with 7 nucleotides matching TRBD1. CDR3 nucleotides: TGTGCCAGCAGTGTAGACAGGGCATATAGCAATCAGCCCCAGCATTTT. This sequence encodes CASSVDRAYSNQPQHF.